A selection of T cell receptor beta chains follows, all from one sample in a study of CD8 T cells in ankylosing spondylitis. TCRdb reanalysed the 5' RACE reads using MiXCR and keeps one entry per CDR3 protein. Among about 300,000 distinct CDR3 sequences, less than 25% were seen once, and the ten largest hold 3.5%. Sequenced: blood, either unsorted or a sorted T cell fraction (not recorded which). The source of these receptors is a female donor with ankylosing spondylitis or in good health (not recorded which). Each CDR3 is given with its conserved first and last residue.

CASRGDPSGRTYNEQFF | TRBV2
CASSSRGPGNEQFF | TRBV7-3
CSVDLGGTSSSEQFF | TRBV29-1
CASTPSGYNEQFF | TRBV6-1
CASSLVSGRIDYEQYF | TRBV7-9
CAISESRGAPRETQYF | TRBV10-3
CASSDREEGTDTQYF | TRBV6-1
CASSKLRQPPYEQYF | TRBV21-1
CASSPLDHSYNEQFF | TRBV7-7
CASSSWTAGDTEAFF | TRBV3-1
CSARFTGTSGPNEQFF | TRBV20-1
CSARDVTVGVDEQFF | TRBV20-1
CASSVDPGANTGELFF | TRBV9
CSARDVLAGGYNEQFF | TRBV20-1
CAWTRDYLPSYEQYF | TRBV30
CASSQDLRDEQYF | TRBV4-3
CASSRLSGGRTDTQYF | TRBV7-2
CASRRGPYQETQYF | TRBV7-2
CASSLAGTQPSYNEQFF | TRBV7-2
CASRDRGRGGYTF | TRBV12-3/TRBV12-4
CSAAGLAGIGETQYF | TRBV20-1
CASIPREGLDTQYF | TRBV12-3/TRBV12-4
CASRRTPTKGETQYF | TRBV19
CASSFKLEPYEQYF | TRBV5-5
CASSPQGVIALTEAFF | TRBV18
CSARVANQPQHF | TRBV20-1
CASSLLAGVGGEQYF | TRBV7-2
CASSTDGATHTDTQYF | TRBV5-1
CSVGAVSYEQYF | TRBV29-1
CASTRTPYEQYF | TRBV11-2
CASSPRLAGVTDTQYF | TRBV5-1
CASSLFPGWDEQYF | TRBV28
CSARWTGFEAFF | TRBV20-1
CASSPDEGARTDTQYF | TRBV5-6
CSASLAGPPYEQYF | TRBV20-1
CAIQTGPLRGYTF | TRBV10-3
CASSLGDRAYEQYF | TRBV12-3/TRBV12-4
CASSFFKTGDGYTF | TRBV28
CASSPLIGRGLTEQFF | TRBV3-1
CASSLDGGYTF | TRBV12-3/TRBV12-4